These 24 T cell receptor beta chains originate from one sample sequenced in a study of blood T cell repertoires in COVID-19. Data came from immunoSEQ multiplex PCR; TCRdb stores just in-frame clones and leaves some out. The data show some 71,000 clones, with 90% seen just once and 5% to 6% held by the top ten. The sequenced material came from peripheral blood. These TCRs come from a man in his fifties with acute or convalescent COVID-19.

The chain couples TRBV6-1 to TRBJ1-1; tentative D call: TRBD1 (6 bases). V dropped 6 bases and J dropped 7 bases, with 18 bases sitting between them. This CDR3 contains 14 residues. CDR1 and CDR2 from the germline V gene are MNHNS and SASEGT. In DNA, the CDR3 is TGTGCCAGCAGCCCACTCGAACAGGGAGTTGAAGCTTTCTTT. Its translation is CASSPLEQGVEAFF.

The V gene is TRBV7-8, the J gene TRBJ1-3, with 7 bases matching TRBD1. Germline V lookup: CDR1 SGHVS, CDR2 FQNEAQ. Losses at the gene ends were 2 bases for V and 4 bases for J; bases not matched to a gene: 2. The CDR3 has 14 amino acids. The CDR3 here is CASSLTGAGNTIYF. The CDR3 bases are TGTGCCAGCAGCTTAACAGGGGCAGGAAACACCATATATTTT.

The gene calls are TRBV3-1 (or the pseudogene TRBV3-2) and TRBJ2-1, with 8 bases identical to TRBD2. CDR3 length: 16 amino acids. With V trimmed by 1 base and J by 7 bases, 9 bases remained unmatched. Germline V gene sequence: CDR1 LGHDT, CDR2 YNNKEL (reference sequence). The CDR3 region is CASSQGASGPLNEQFF. In nucleotides, the CDR3 is TGTGCCAGCAGCCAAGGGGCTAGCGGGCCTTTAAATGAGCAGTTCTTC.

The chain couples TRBV23-1 to TRBJ2-1; 11 bases match TRBD2. TRBV23-1 is placed among ORFs of uncertain function. Trimming took 4 bases from V and 4 from J; bases not matched to a gene: 0. The CDR3 runs 14 residues. CDR3: CASSPSGRYNEQFF. The CDR3 nucleotides are TGCGCCAGCAGTCCTAGCGGGAGGTACAATGAGCAGTTCTTC.

In this sample, this clone turned up a few times. The rearrangement links TRBV19 to TRBJ2-5; TRBD1 matches at 7 bases. V lost 5 bases and J lost 7; bases outside the gene matches: 7. Germline V gene data show CDR1 as LNHDA and CDR2 as SQIVND (reference sequence). This CDR3 has 13 residues. CDR3 region: CASSSGTVLTQYF. The CDR3 DNA reads as TGTGCCAGTAGTTCCGGGACAGTCTTGACCCAGTACTTC.

This chain joins TRBV10-3 and TRBJ2-2, with 9 bases identical to TRBD2. The CDR3 runs to 15 residues. The V segment lost 4 bases and the J segment 2 bases; nucleotides outside the gene matches: 2. From germline, CDR1 is ENHRY and CDR2 SYGVKD. The CDR3 DNA follows: TGTGCCATCAGTGGGACTAGCGCTAACACCGGGGAGCTGTTTTTT. Residues: CAISGTSANTGELFF.

The chain employs TRBV5-5 and TRBJ1-2, with TRBD1 identical over 8 bases. Germline CDR1 reads SGHKS; CDR2 reads YYEKEE (reference sequence). V lost 3 bases to trimming and J lost 8 bases; unmatched junction nucleotides: 9. The CDR3 is 14 amino acids. This CDR3 reads CASSSGQVLRGYTF. CDR3 DNA: TGTGCCAGCAGCTCGGGACAGGTATTGCGGGGCTACACCTTC.

CDR3: CASQGTSGGYTF. CDR3 in DNA: TGTGCCAGCCAGGGGACATCGGGCGGCTACACCTTC. J is TRBJ1-2 and V is TRBV6-5, with D possibly TRBD1 on 6 matching bases. Germline-derived CDR1 and CDR2 are MNHEY and SVGAGI. The CDR3 runs to 12 residues. Deletions cut 8 bases from V and 8 bases from J, with 15 bases between.

J is TRBJ2-7 and V is TRBV18, with TRBD1 matching over 7 bases. Germline lookup yields CDR1 KGHSH and CDR2 LQKENI. The CDR3 spans 16 residues. After removal of 0 bases from V and 3 bases from J, the junction contained 8 bases not matched to a gene. The CDR3 bases are TGTGCCAGCTCACCACCGGAGGCAGGGGGTTTCTACGAGCAGTACTTC. As protein: CASSPPEAGGFYEQYF.

This chain links TRBV4-1 with TRBJ2-5, with D possibly TRBD2 on 5 matching bases. The CDR3 covers 15 residues. The V gene's germline CDR1 is MGHRA and CDR2 YSYEKL. V lost 0 bases and J lost 5, with 13 bases in between. CDR3 amino acids: CASSQDDGSVETQYF. The CDR3 nucleotides read TGCGCCAGCAGCCAAGACGATGGTAGCGTGGAGACCCAGTACTTC.

V and J are TRBV11-2 and TRBJ2-1, with TRBD2 identical over 14 bases. The germline gives CDR1 SGHAT, CDR2 FQNNGV. The CDR3 is made up of 18 amino acids. Trimming took 0 bases from V and 10 from J; bases not matched to a gene: 11. DNA of the CDR3: TGTGCCAGCAGCTTAGATCGAGCACGACTAGCGGGGGGGCGGGAGCAGTTCTTC. This translates into CASSLDRARLAGGREQFF.

V is TRBV11-2 and J is TRBJ1-5; tentative D call: TRBD1 (6 bases). Deletions cut 1 base from V and 5 bases from J, with 6 bases between. Germline values: CDR1 SGHAT, CDR2 FQNNGV. The CDR3 totals 13 residues. CDR3 bases: TGTGCCAGCAGCTTAGCAGGGGATCAGCCCCAGCATTTT. Translated: CASSLAGDQPQHF.

The chain recombines TRBV6-5 with TRBJ1-2, with D possibly being TRBD1 (5 bases). There are 12 residues in the CDR3. With 7 bases removed from V and 4 bases from J, the gap between germline ends came to 10 bases. Germline CDR1 and CDR2: MNHEY and SVGAGI. CDR3 loop: CASTRGIYGYTF. The CDR3, as DNA: TGTGCCAGCACCCGGGGGATCTATGGCTACACCTTC.

V gene TRBV5-1 combines with J gene TRBJ2-2, with 7 bases lining up with TRBD1. From germline, CDR1 is SGHRS and CDR2 YFSETQ. This CDR3 is 17 amino acids long. With 0 bases clipped from V and 6 bases from J, the junction kept 11 bases outside the gene matches. CDR3 coding DNA: TGCGCCAGCAGCTTGGGCCCCGCGGCAGGGGGTCCCGGGGAGCTGTTTTTT. Amino acids: CASSLGPAAGGPGELFF. Filled out from reference TRBV5-1 and TRBJ2-2, the complete variable domain reads KAGVTQTPRYLIKTRGQQVTLSCSPISGHRSVSWYQQTPGQGLQFLFEYFSETQRNKGNFPGRFSGRQFSNSRSEMNVSTLELGDSALYLCASSLGPAAGGPGELFFGEGSRLTVL.

The V call is TRBV18, the J call TRBJ2-7, with D unclear. In germline, CDR1 is KGHSH, CDR2 LQKENI. V was clipped by 4 bases and J by 1 base, with 8 bases between them. There are 13 residues in the CDR3. The CDR3 loop is CASSLTSSYEQYF. In nucleotides, the CDR3 is TGTGCCAGCTCACTCACCAGTTCCTACGAGCAGTACTTC.

The V gene is TRBV29-1, the J gene TRBJ2-2; D may be TRBD2 (6 bases). This CDR3 region has 12 residues. CDR1 and CDR2 (germline): SQVTM, ANQGSEA. V lost 4 bases and J 6 bases, leaving 9 bases between the germline ends. The CDR3 coding sequence is TGCAGCGTTGGCTGGGGGGCCGGGGAGCTGTTTTTT. As protein: CSVGWGAGELFF.

The chain recombines TRBV5-5 with TRBJ2-4, with TRBD1 as a possible D gene (6 bases). With 2 bases removed from V and 0 bases from J, the gap between germline ends came to 12 bases. Germline-derived CDR1 and CDR2 are SGHKS and YYEKEE (reference sequence). The CDR3 has 16 amino acids. The CDR3 region is CASSFGQSLAKNIQYF. The CDR3, as DNA: TGTGCCAGCAGCTTTGGACAGTCACTAGCCAAAAACATTCAGTACTTC.

This chain joins TRBV12-3 or TRBV12-4 and TRBJ1-1, with 7 bases lining up with TRBD1. The CDR3 spans 13 residues. The J segment lost 5 bases and the V segment lost 2 bases, leaving 2 bases of the junction unmatched. In DNA form, the CDR3 reads TGTGCCAGCAGTTTACAGGGGGGTACTGAAGCTTTCTTT. This translates into CASSLQGGTEAFF.

V is TRBV28 and J is TRBJ2-1, with TRBD1 matching over 9 bases. The CDR3 has 16 amino acids. The ends lost 3 bases at V and 2 bases at J; junction bases unmatched: 5. Germline CDR1 is MDHEN and CDR2 is SYDVKM. CDR3 sequence reads: CASSFITGGPYNEQFF. The CDR3 bases are TGTGCCAGCAGTTTCATAACAGGGGGCCCCTACAATGAGCAGTTCTTC.

The chain recombines TRBV18 with TRBJ2-7; a weak D match, TRBD2 (6 bases). The CDR3 contains 14 residues. CDR1 is KGHSH and CDR2 is LQKENI in the germline V gene. V shed 1 base and J shed 3 bases, with 10 bases lying between them. DNA for the CDR3: TGTGCCAGCTCACCACAACCGCGGGGCTACGAGCAGTACTTC. As protein: CASSPQPRGYEQYF.

V usage is TRBV4-1 and J usage is TRBJ2-1; TRBD1 matches 9 bases. The CDR3 is 13 residues long. Germline V lookup: CDR1 MGHRA, CDR2 YSYEKL. V shed 4 bases and J 9 bases; nucleotides not matched to a gene: 4. CDR3 loop: CASSLGTGLEQFF. The CDR3, as DNA: TGCGCCAGCAGCCTGGGGACAGGGCTTGAGCAGTTCTTC.

CDR3 sequence (DNA): TGTGCCAGCAGCCCCGGGACTAGCGGGAGCAACGAGCAGTACTTC. Its translation is CASSPGTSGSNEQYF. The chain uses TRBV7-2 and TRBJ2-7, with 14 positions matching TRBD2. This CDR3 is built from 15 residues. Germline V gene lookup returns CDR1 SGHTA and CDR2 FQGNSA. The J segment lost 5 bases and the V segment lost 5 bases, leaving 5 bases of the junction unmatched.

The J gene is TRBJ2-1, the V gene TRBV6-1, with TRBD2 identical over 8 bases. The germline V gene encodes CDR1 MNHNS and CDR2 SASEGT. V shed 4 bases and J 7 bases; nucleotides not matched to a gene: 12. The CDR3 has 16 amino acids. CDR3 amino acids: CASSVTGTSGQNEQFF. CDR3 bases: TGTGCCAGCAGTGTTACGGGGACTAGTGGTCAAAATGAGCAGTTCTTC.

This chain uses TRBV11-3 with TRBJ1-6; the match to TRBD1 covers 9 bases. V lost 5 bases and J lost 7; bases outside the gene matches: 3. The CDR3 has 14 residues. Germline assignment: CDR1 SGHNT and CDR2 YENEEA. CDR3 sequence reads: CASSAGTGNSPLHF. CDR3 DNA sequence: TGTGCCAGCAGCGCCGGGACAGGGAATTCACCCCTCCACTTT.